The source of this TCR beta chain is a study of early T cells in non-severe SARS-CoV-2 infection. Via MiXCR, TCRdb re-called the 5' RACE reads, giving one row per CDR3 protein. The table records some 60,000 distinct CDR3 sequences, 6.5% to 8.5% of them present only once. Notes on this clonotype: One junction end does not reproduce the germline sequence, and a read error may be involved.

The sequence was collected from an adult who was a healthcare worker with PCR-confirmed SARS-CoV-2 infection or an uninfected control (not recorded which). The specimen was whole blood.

CDR3 residues: CASSQGVTSGVF. For the CDR3, the DNA is TGTGCCAGCAGCCAAGGCGTGACTAGTGGGGTCTTC. This sequence joins TRBV3-1 and TRBJ2-1; D may be TRBD2 (6 bases). CDR3 length equals 12 residues. Germline V CDR1 and CDR2: LGHDT, YNNKEL (reference sequence).